The rows below give T cell receptor beta chains drawn from one sample of a study of CD8 T cells in ankylosing spondylitis. Via MiXCR, TCRdb re-called the 5' RACE reads, giving one row per CDR3 protein. Of 200,000 to 250,000 distinct CDR3 sequences listed, 15% to 20% are singletons. Input material: blood, either unsorted or a sorted T cell fraction (not recorded which). These receptors were taken from a male donor with ankylosing spondylitis. CDR3s leave out the opening cysteine and the closing phenylalanine or tryptophan. Rows give clone size only sometimes, using once, few, many, or a class for an expanded clone.

v_gene	abundance	CDR3aa
TRBV5-5	-	ASSLELGSFYNEQF
TRBV20-1	few	SSLGEDTYNEQF
TRBV6-2/TRBV6-3	-	ASSFDPITPHPYEQY
TRBV5-6	-	ASSLTSGNSYEQY
TRBV13	-	ASSSGQGPEKLF
TRBV21-1	-	ASSKGSICRGISYGYT
TRBV9	-	ASRGTGNNEQF
TRBV28	-	ASSLRVPNEQF
TRBV5-5	-	ASSSWTANTDTQY
TRBV7-8	-	ASSSDATNEKLF
TRBV20-1	-	SARGGLFDYEQY
TRBV7-9	-	ASSLAGFYGYT
TRBV12-3/TRBV12-4	few	ASSFGGNSGGGEQETQY
TRBV28	-	ASSLSPGGSYEQY
TRBV4-3	few	ASSQGQLALEQF
TRBV4-3	few	ASSQDLRTTGNEQF
TRBV4-2	-	ASSQVATWDRPYEQY
TRBV15	-	ATSRDLSSRNEQF
TRBV7-2	-	ASSPDNSFVEQY
TRBV12-3/TRBV12-4	-	ASSYLTGNNEQF
TRBV6-1	-	ASSGLAGGHNEQF
TRBV7-9	few	ASSLWDLYSPLH
TRBV4-3	-	ASSQDRSREQF
TRBV12-3/TRBV12-4	-	ASSFEYSSYEQY
TRBV4-2	many	ASSQDGGEQY
TRBV5-6	-	ASSLSEGEDTQY
TRBV12-3/TRBV12-4	few	ASSLVEGRAETQY
TRBV2	few	ASSRPSGGAWETQY
TRBV2	-	ASSSQGGSGGFSYNEQF
TRBV5-6	few	ASSLGTSWNEQF
TRBV15	-	ATSASGRGDTEAF
TRBV6-1	-	ASRAHRDSPYEQY
TRBV13	-	ASSPRIAEGETQY
TRBV6-4	-	ASKKGTTWAISEQY
TRBV6-1	few	ASLAGIGELF
TRBV7-9	-	ASSYSGAGGFGNEQY
TRBV9	-	ASSVTDSAPVEQY
TRBV27	-	ASSLDRDLSYEQY
TRBV12-3/TRBV12-4	-	ASSRTVFGTGELF
TRBV5-1	-	ASSLFAGDTQY
TRBV15	few	ATSRTDSSPYEQY
TRBV28	few	ASRQRTNEKLF
TRBV20-1	-	SAQAFDRGLDNEQF
TRBV7-9	-	ASSTLPGHTNEKLF
TRBV6-1	few	ASSEDGELF
TRBV6-2/TRBV6-3	-	ASAGYLYEQY
TRBV4-1	many	ASSQEGRTNTEAF
TRBV7-8	-	ASSLLSGHEQY
TRBV27	-	ASSSPMGLPVYEQY
TRBV7-6	few	ASSLGYRDSNTEAF
TRBV15	-	ATSPTGMGQETQY
TRBV29-1	-	SVNDGVNTEAF
TRBV12-3/TRBV12-4	few	ASTPWGAFNNEQF
TRBV9	-	ASSVTKGQGNTGELF
TRBV12-3/TRBV12-4	few	ASRTTSGRAYTGELF